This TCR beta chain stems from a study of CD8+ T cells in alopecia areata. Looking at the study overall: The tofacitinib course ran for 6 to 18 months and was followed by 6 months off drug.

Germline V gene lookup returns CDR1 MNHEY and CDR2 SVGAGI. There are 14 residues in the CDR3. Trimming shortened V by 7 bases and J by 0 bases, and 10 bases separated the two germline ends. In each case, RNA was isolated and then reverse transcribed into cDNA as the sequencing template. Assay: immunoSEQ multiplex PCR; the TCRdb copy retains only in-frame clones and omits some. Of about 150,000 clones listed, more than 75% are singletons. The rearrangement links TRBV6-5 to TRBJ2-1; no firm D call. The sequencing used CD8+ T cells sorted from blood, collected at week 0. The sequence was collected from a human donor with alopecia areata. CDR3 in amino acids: CASTGLSSYNEQFF. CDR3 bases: TGTGCCAGCACCGGTTTAAGCTCCTACAATGAGCAGTTCTTC.